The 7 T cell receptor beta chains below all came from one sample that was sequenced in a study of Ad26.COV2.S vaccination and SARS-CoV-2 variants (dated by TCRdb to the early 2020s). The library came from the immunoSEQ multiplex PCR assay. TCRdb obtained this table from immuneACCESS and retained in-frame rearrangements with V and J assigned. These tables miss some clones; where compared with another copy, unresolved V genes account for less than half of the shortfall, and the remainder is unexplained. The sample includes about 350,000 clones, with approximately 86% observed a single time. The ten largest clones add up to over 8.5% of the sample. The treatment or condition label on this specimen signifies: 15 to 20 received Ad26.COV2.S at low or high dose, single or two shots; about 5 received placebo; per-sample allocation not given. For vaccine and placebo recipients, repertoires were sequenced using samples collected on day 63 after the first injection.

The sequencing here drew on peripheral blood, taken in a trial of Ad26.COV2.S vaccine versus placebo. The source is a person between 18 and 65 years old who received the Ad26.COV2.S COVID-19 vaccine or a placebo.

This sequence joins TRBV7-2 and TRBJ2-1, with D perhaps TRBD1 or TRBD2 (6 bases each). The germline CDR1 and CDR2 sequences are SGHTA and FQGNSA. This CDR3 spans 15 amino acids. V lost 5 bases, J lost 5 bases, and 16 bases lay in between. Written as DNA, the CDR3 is TGTGCCAGCAGCCCTTATGGGGGGCTCGACAATGAGCAGTTCTTC. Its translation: CASSPYGGLDNEQFF.

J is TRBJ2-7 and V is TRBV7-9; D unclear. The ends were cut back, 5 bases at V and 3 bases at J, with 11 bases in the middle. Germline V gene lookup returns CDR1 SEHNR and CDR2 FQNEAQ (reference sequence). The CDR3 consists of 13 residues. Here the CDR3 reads CASSRRPFYEQYF. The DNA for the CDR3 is TGTGCCAGCAGCCGTCGCCCATTCTACGAGCAGTACTTC.

CDR3 DNA sequence: TGTGCCAGCACCTCTAGCGGGATGGGGGCTAACGAGCAGTACTTC. Translation: CASTSSGMGANEQYF. The chain carries TRBV25-1 and TRBJ2-7; 9 bases line up with TRBD2. Per the germline V gene, CDR1 is MGHDK and CDR2 is SYGVNS. The CDR3 is 15 residues long. The ends lost 7 bases at V and 5 bases at J; junction bases unmatched: 12.

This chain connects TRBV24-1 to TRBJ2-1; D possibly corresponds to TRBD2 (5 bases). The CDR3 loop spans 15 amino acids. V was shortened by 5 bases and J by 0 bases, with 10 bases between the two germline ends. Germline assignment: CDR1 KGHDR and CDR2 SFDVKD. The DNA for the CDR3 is TGTGCCACCAGTGGAGCGGCGTTCTCCTACAATGAGCAGTTCTTC. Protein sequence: CATSGAAFSYNEQFF.

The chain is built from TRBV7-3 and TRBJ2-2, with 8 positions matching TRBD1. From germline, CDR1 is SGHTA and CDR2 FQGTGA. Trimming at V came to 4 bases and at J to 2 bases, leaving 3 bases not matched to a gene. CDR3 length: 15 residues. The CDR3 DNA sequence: TGTGCCAGCAGCTCTGGACAGGGTAACACCGGGGAGCTGTTTTTT. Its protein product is CASSSGQGNTGELFF.

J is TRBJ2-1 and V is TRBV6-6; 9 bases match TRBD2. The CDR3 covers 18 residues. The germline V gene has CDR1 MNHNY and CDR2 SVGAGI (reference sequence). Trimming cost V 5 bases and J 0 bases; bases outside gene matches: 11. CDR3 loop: CASSPSGVAGASYNEQFF. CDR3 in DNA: TGTGCCAGCAGTCCATCCGGGGTAGCGGGGGCCTCCTACAATGAGCAGTTCTTC.

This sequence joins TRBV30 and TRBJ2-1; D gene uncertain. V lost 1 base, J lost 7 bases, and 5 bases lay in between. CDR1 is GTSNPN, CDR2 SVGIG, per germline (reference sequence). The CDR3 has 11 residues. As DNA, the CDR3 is TGTGCCTGGAGTGGGCTTAATGAGCAGTTCTTC. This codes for CAWSGLNEQFF.